This entry is about one T cell receptor beta chain. The CDR3 length is 13 residues. The J segment lost 6 bases and the V segment lost 1 base, leaving 2 bases of the junction unmatched. The germline V gene has CDR1 SGHTA and CDR2 FQGNSA. This sample stems from a study of CD8+ T cells in alopecia areata. Turning to the study itself: Tofacitinib administration to treated patients was oral, at 5 to 10 mg twice daily. For 6 to 18 months, tofacitinib was taken, and 6 months off drug followed.

cDNA prepared by RNA extraction and subsequent reverse transcription served as the template for sequencing. The data were produced by immunoSEQ multiplex PCR, yet TCRdb's version contains in-frame clones alone and is incomplete. The sample includes some 180,000 clones, 50% to 70% of them seen just once. The sequence came from a human donor with alopecia areata. The sample in question was CD4+ T cells sorted from blood, obtained at week 0. V and J are TRBV7-2 and TRBJ2-5; TRBD1 aligns across 7 bases. The CDR3 spells CASSLEGAQTQYF. The CDR3 DNA sequence: TGTGCCAGCAGCTTAGAGGGGGCACAGACCCAGTACTTC.